This T cell receptor (beta chain) was observed in a study of shared T cell receptors in the human thymus. The ends were cut back, 1 base at V and 5 bases at J, with 12 bases in the middle. The CDR3 spans 15 residues. The V gene's germline CDR1 is SGHNT and CDR2 YYREEE (reference sequence). Some clones are missing from TCRdb's copy, which holds only in-frame ones; the method was immunoSEQ multiplex PCR. Of approximately 760,000 clones listed, 70% to 90% are singletons. The same data also went into a second study, on human thymus T cells. That source adds: Thymus specimens were resections from corrective heart surgery. Thymic and blood repertoires appeared to carry a bias in their V and J gene usage.

The J gene is TRBJ1-4, the V gene TRBV5-4; possibly TRBD1 for D (6 bases). The sequenced sample consisted of thymocytes. This receptor was obtained from a girl in the first two years of life with a congenital heart defect. DNA of the CDR3: TGTGCCAGCAGCTTGTGGGGGCAGGAAAATGAAAAACTGTTTTTT. Translated, it gives CASSLWGQENEKLFF.